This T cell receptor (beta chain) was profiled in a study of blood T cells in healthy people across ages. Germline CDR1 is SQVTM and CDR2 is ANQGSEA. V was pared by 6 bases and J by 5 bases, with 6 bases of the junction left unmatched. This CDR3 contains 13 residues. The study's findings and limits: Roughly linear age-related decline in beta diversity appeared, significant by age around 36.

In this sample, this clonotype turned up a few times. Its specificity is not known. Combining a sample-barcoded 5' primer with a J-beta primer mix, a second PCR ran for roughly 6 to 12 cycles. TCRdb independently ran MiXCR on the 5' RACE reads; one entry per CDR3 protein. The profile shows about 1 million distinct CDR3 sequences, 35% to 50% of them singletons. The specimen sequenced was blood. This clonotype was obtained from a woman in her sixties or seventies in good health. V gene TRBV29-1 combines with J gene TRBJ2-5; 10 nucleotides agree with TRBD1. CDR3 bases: TGCAGCGTGGGGACAGGGGCTGGTGAGACCCAGTACTTC. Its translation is CSVGTGAGETQYF.